The sequence of this T cell receptor beta chain was determined in a study of a mutant IDH1 vaccine in newly diagnosed glioma (dated by TCRdb to the early 2020s). Notes on the research overall: Vaccination started 4-6 weeks after radiotherapy alone, or was given together with temozolomide cycles in the groups whose treatment included chemotherapy. Of the approximately 30 treated patients, approximately 62% were male and 37.5% were female, and the mean age was approximately 40 years. Prior to enrollment, patients had been given standard therapy consisting of radiotherapy alone, temozolomide alone, or radiochemotherapy with temozolomide, with the combination given to most patients. The week-35 safety follow-up was designated visit V12, and the week-47 end of study was designated visit V13. Peripheral blood was drawn at six visits: V03 (baseline), V05, V07, V10, V12 and V13. Longitudinal TCRB deep sequencing was done for roughly 23 treated patients, wherever samples were available for exploratory analyses. What the work shows at the level of the full study, not this receptor alone: No apparent relationship was observed between pseudoprogression and alterations in the top peripheral T cell clonotypes detected by TCRB sequencing. Availability determined which PBMC samples were chosen for TCRB deep sequencing. The authors stated that sample limitations prevented analyses of patient blood samples from being reproduced. Immune responses induced by the vaccine were seen in 90% to 95% of patients across multiple MHC alleles.

Points on this clone: Its antigen is still unknown. No much larger clone is present one base from it, and per-base qualities are unavailable.

In the paper's terms, the time point label means: week 47, end of study. Every vaccine dose consisted of 300 ug of a 20-mer mutant IDH1 peptide in Montanide, administered subcutaneously together with topical imiquimod. Patients were given eight vaccinations, in weeks 1, 3, 5, 7, 11, 15, 19 and 23, which matched visits V03 through V10. All donors had newly diagnosed IDH1-mutant astrocytomas of WHO grade 3 or 4 that showed loss of nuclear ATRX. The samples were drawn from NOA16, a multicentre, single-arm, open-label phase I trial in Germany that tested a mutant IDH1 peptide vaccine in humans for the first time. Genomic DNA for TCRB sequencing was extracted from EDTA blood using the DNeasy Blood and Tissue Kit. The library was made by the immunoSEQ multiplex PCR assay. Following the manufacturer's protocol, the hsTCRB Kit was used to amplify rearranged TCR beta chain sequences. An Illumina MiSeq was used to sequence the TCRB libraries. As for how the authors treated the data: Demultiplexing, trimming and gene mapping were performed with the kit vendor's proprietary platform. TCRdb carries this immuneACCESS record with in-frame sequences only. Its versions omit some clonotypes, under half of them owing to an unresolved V gene in the studies checked, with the rest unexplained. The DNA gave D and trimming, while V, J and clone size come from that table. The table for this sample lists fewer than 85,000 clones; approximately 80% of them were counted only once. Around 5.3% of the sample goes to the ten largest clones.

V is pared back by 4 bases and J by 4 bases, with 13 bases lying between the germline termini. The CDR3 sequence holds 14 residues, the cysteine and phenylalanine included. Only the CDR3 region is kept as DNA, spanning 42 bases read in frame from base 1. The sample was PBMCs, taken from a glioma patient whose treatment included an IDH1 peptide vaccine. The TCR originated in a middle-aged man with glioma. The chain is made from TRBV23-1 and TRBJ2-5; no D gene is confidently identified. TRBV23-1 falls under the ORF class, with uncertain function. Here the CDR3 is given as CASSLRLIGETQYF. The nucleotides are TGCGCCAGCAGTCTTCGGCTGATCGGAGAGACCCAGTACTTC.